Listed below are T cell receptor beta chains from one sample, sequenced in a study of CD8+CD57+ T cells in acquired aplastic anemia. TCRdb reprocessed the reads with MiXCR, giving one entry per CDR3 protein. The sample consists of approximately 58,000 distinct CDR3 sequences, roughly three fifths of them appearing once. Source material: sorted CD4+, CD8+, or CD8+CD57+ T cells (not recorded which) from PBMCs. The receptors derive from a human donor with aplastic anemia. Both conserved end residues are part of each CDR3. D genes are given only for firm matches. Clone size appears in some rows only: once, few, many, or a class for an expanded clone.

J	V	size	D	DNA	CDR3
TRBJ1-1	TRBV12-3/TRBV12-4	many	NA	TGTGCCAGCAGTCGTGGTGGCCCCGGGTCTGAAGCTTTCTTT	CASSRGGPGSEAFF
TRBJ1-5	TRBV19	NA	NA	TGTGCCAGTAGTCGCCCAGGGAGCAATCAGCCCCAGCATTTT	CASSRPGSNQPQHF
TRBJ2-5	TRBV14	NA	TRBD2	TGTGCCAGGACCCTAGCGGGGATACGTCGAGAGACCCAGTACTTC	CARTLAGIRRETQYF
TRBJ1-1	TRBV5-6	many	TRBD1	TGTGCCAGCAGATTCGGGACAGTGAACACTGAAGCTTTCTTT	CASRFGTVNTEAFF
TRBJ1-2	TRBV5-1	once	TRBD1	TGCGCCAGCAGCTTGGACGGGACAGCCTATGGCTACACCTTC	CASSLDGTAYGYTF
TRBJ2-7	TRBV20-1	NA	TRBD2	TGCAGTGCTAGAGACCCCGGACTAGCGGGGTACGAGCAGTACTTC	CSARDPGLAGYEQYF
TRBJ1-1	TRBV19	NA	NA	TGTGCCAGTAGCCTCATTGGCACTGAAGCTTTCTTT	CASSLIGTEAFF
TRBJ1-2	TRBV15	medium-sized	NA	TGTGCCACCAGCAGAGATCGGACAGCCAGCTATGGCTACACCTTC	CATSRDRTASYGYTF
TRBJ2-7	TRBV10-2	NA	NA	TGCGCCAGCAGTGCCGCAGGTAGAAGCTCCTACGAGCAGTACTTC	CASSAAGRSSYEQYF
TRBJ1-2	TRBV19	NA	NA	TGTGCCAGTAGTATAGATCGAGGGTGGGGTCGTTTCGGCTACACCTTC	CASSIDRGWGRFGYTF
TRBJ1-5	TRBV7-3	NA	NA	TGTGCCAGCAGCTTAGATGGAGGTCAGCCCCAGCATTTT	CASSLDGGQPQHF
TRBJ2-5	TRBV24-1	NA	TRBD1	TGTGCCACACAGGGGGCCGAGACCCAGTACTTC	CATQGAETQYF
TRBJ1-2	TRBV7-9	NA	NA	TGTGCCAGCAGCTTAACGGGGAATCTTTACGGCTACACCTTC	CASSLTGNLYGYTF
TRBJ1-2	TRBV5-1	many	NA	TGCGCCAGCAGCCAGGTGCCGACAGTGGATAACTATGGCTACACCTTC	CASSQVPTVDNYGYTF
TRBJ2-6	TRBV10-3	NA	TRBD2	TGTGCCATCAGTGAATCCGGGAGGCTATCTGGGGCCAACGTCCTGACTTTC	CAISESGRLSGANVLTF
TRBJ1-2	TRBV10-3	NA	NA	TGTGCCATCAGTGAGGAGGACCTCGGGGGCTACACCTTC	CAISEEDLGGYTF
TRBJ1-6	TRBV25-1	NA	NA	TGTGCCAGCACGGGAAGCTCCTATAATTCACCCCTCCACTTT	CASTGSSYNSPLHF
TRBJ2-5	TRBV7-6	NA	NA	TGTGCCAGCAGCTTACCGGTGGGGACCCAGTACTTC	CASSLPVGTQYF
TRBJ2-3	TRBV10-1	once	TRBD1	TGCGCCAGCAGCCCTACAGGGGCTAGCACAGATACGCAGTATTTT	CASSPTGASTDTQYF
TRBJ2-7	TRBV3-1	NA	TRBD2	TGTGCCAGCAGCGCCTCAAGCGGGGACGAGCAGTACTTC	CASSASSGDEQYF
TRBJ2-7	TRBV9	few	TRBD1	TGTGCCAGCAGCTTAGGGGGACAGTCCTACGAGCAGTACTTC	CASSLGGQSYEQYF
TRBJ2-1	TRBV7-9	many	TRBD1	TGTGCCAGCAGCTTCGGACAGGGGGACAATGAGCAGTTCTTC	CASSFGQGDNEQFF
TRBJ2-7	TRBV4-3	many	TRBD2	TGCGCCAGCAGCCAAGATCTATACGGGGGGGCGGCCGAGCAGTACTTC	CASSQDLYGGAAEQYF
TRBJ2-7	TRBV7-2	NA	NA	TGTGCCAGCAGCCCGGCGGCCAGCGGCACCTACGAGCAGTACTTC	CASSPAASGTYEQYF
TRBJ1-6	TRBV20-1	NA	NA	TGCAGTGCTAGAGACAGGGTTAATTCACCCCTCCACTTT	CSARDRVNSPLHF
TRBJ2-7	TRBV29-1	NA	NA	TGCAGCGTCCTCGGCCTCTCCTACGAGCAGTACTTC	CSVLGLSYEQYF
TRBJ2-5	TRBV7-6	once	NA	TGTGCCAGCAGCTTAACTAGCTTGGAGACCCAGTACTTC	CASSLTSLETQYF
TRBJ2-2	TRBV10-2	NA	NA	TGCGCCAGCAATTACCAGGCGAACACCGGGGAGCTGTTTTTT	CASNYQANTGELFF
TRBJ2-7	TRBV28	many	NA	TGTGCCAGCAGTTTCGGAAGCTACGAGCAGTACTTC	CASSFGSYEQYF
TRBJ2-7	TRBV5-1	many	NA	TGCGCCAGCAGCGAGGGACGGGAGCAGTACTTC	CASSEGREQYF
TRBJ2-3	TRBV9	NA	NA	TGTGCCAGCAGCGTAACAGGAGCTAGCACAGATACGCAGTATTTT	CASSVTGASTDTQYF
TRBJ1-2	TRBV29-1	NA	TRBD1	TGCAGCGTTCAGGGTACCGGGACAGGGGGCGACTATGGCTACACCTTC	CSVQGTGTGGDYGYTF
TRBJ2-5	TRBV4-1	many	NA	TGCGCCAGCAGCCACCCCAGCGAGGCGGGACCCCAAGAGACCCAGTACTTC	CASSHPSEAGPQETQYF
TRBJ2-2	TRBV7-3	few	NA	TGTGCCAGCAGCGCCCTAGGGGGAAATTCAGCCGAGGAGCTGTTTTTT	CASSALGGNSAEELFF
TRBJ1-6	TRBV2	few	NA	TGTGCCAGCAGTGAAGTGCAGCCGCCAAATTCACCCCTCCACTTT	CASSEVQPPNSPLHF
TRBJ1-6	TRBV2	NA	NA	TGTGCCAGCAGGCCAGAAAATTCACCCCTCCACTTT	CASRPENSPLHF
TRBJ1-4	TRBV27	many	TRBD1	TGTGCCAGCAGTACCCAATTCACGGGACAGTATGAAAAACTGTTTTTT	CASSTQFTGQYEKLFF
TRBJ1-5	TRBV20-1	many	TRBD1	TGCAGTGCAGGGACAGAGTATAGCAATCAGCCCCAGCATTTT	CSAGTEYSNQPQHF
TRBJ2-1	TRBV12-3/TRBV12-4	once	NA	TGTGCCAGCATGCTTTGGCCGGACAATGAGCAGTTCTTC	CASMLWPDNEQFF
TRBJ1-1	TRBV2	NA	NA	TGTGCCAGCACCAGATCGTCAGGGAGTACTGAAGCTTTCTTT	CASTRSSGSTEAFF
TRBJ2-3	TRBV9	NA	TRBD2	TGTGCCAGCAGCGTGTCGCTAGCGGGGGGCACAGATACGCAGTATTTT	CASSVSLAGGTDTQYF
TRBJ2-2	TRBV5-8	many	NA	TGTGCCAGCAGCCACCCTGGGGAGTACACCGGGGAGCTGTTTTTT	CASSHPGEYTGELFF
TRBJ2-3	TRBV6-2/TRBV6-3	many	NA	TGTGCCAGCAGTTACCGTCAGGACACAGATACGCAGTATTTT	CASSYRQDTDTQYF
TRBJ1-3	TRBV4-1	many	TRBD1	TGCGCCAGCAGCTACGGGACAGGGGTAGAAAACACCATATATTTT	CASSYGTGVENTIYF
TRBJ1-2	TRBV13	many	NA	TGTGCCAGCAGCTTAGGAGAGGGTACGGGGCTCTATGGCTACACCTTC	CASSLGEGTGLYGYTF